The 16 T cell receptor beta chains presented below share a single source sample, sequenced in a study of CD8+CD57+ T cells in acquired aplastic anemia. The use of genomic DNA as template underpinned the TCR beta VDJ and CDR3 profiling. From the reads, TCRdb called clonotypes with MiXCR, one entry per CDR3 protein. The sample consists of about 420,000 distinct CDR3 sequences, roughly 68% of them appearing once. Sequencing used sorted CD4+, CD8+, or CD8+CD57+ T cells (not recorded which) from PBMCs. The source is a human donor in good health, serving as a control.

The chain joins TRBV20-1 to TRBJ2-7; D gene ambiguous. The CDR3 is made up of 14 amino acids. Trimming removed 0 bases at V and 5 bases at J, with 14 bases between. Germline V lookup: CDR1 DFQATT, CDR2 SNEGSKA (reference sequence). CDR3 amino acids: CSAREPRVGDEQYF. The CDR3 region has the DNA TGCAGTGCTAGAGAGCCTCGCGTGGGCGACGAGCAGTACTTC.

The rearrangement uses TRBV7-9 and TRBJ1-5; 8 bases fit TRBD1. In germline, CDR1 is SEHNR, CDR2 FQNEAQ (reference sequence). The V segment lost 5 bases and the J segment 7 bases; nucleotides outside the gene matches: 7. CDR3 length: 14 amino acids. DNA for the CDR3: TGTGCCAGCAGCACCGGACAGGGTGTACAGCCCCAGCATTTT. Its protein is CASSTGQGVQPQHF.

This clonotype was observed many times. The rearrangement joins TRBV12-3 or TRBV12-4 to TRBJ2-5; TRBD1 agrees at 7 bases. This CDR3 is built from 16 residues. V shed 3 bases, J shed 3 bases, and the junction held 10 bases outside the gene matches. CDR3 nucleotides: TGTGCCAGCAGTTTCATGGGACAGAAAACCGAAGAGACCCAGTACTTC. This translates into CASSFMGQKTEETQYF.

The rearrangement joins TRBV12-3 or TRBV12-4 to TRBJ1-6, with unresolved D. The length of the CDR3 is 16 residues. Deletions cut 4 bases from V and 1 base from J, with 11 bases between. CDR3 residues: CASSSGWRSYNSPLHF. The CDR3 coding sequence is TGTGCCAGCAGTTCCGGGTGGAGGTCCTATAATTCACCCCTCCACTTT.

This clonotype was found many times. The V and J genes are TRBV20-1 and TRBJ1-4; D uncertain. Trimming removed 6 bases at V and 1 base at J, with 12 bases between. The CDR3 runs to 14 residues. The germline gives CDR1 DFQATT, CDR2 SNEGSKA (reference sequence). CDR3 protein: CSARKRGTNEKLFF. The CDR3 bases are TGCAGTGCGCGTAAACGGGGAACTAATGAAAAACTGTTTTTT.

The chain recombines TRBV9 with TRBJ2-7, with D maybe TRBD2 (5 bases). There are 14 residues in the CDR3. V was shortened by 0 bases and J by 2 bases, with 9 bases between the two germline ends. CDR1 is SGDLS and CDR2 is YYNGEE in the germline V gene. CDR3 in amino acids: CASSVAQLAYEQYF. In DNA, the CDR3 is TGTGCCAGCAGCGTAGCGCAACTAGCCTACGAGCAGTACTTC.

This clonotype has just a few counts. J is TRBJ1-2 and V is TRBV4-2; tentatively, D is TRBD1 (6 bases). The CDR3 length is 15 residues. V lost 7 bases and J 4 bases, leaving 19 bases between the germline ends. In germline, CDR1 is LGHNA, CDR2 YNFKEQ. The CDR3 bases are TGTGCCAGCACCCCCTCGGACAGACGAAGCTATGGCTACACCTTC. It codes for CASTPSDRRSYGYTF.

This clonotype was found once. The V gene is TRBV24-1, the J gene TRBJ2-1; 7 bases agree with TRBD1. V dropped 4 bases and J dropped 5; count of bases not matched to a gene: 10. Germline V gives CDR1 KGHDR, CDR2 SFDVKD. This CDR3 has 16 residues. CDR3 loop: CATSDNDRASNNEQFF. CDR3 nucleotides: TGTGCCACCAGTGACAACGACAGGGCGTCGAACAATGAGCAGTTCTTC.

The V gene is TRBV30, the J gene TRBJ2-1; either TRBD1 or TRBD2 may supply D (5 bases each). This CDR3 has 14 residues. CDR1 is GTSNPN, CDR2 SVGIG, per germline (reference sequence). Trimming cost V 4 bases and J 2 bases, with 12 bases left between them. CDR3 residues: CAWTRDGPYNEQFF. The CDR3 DNA is TGTGCCTGGACCAGGGACGGACCCTACAATGAGCAGTTCTTC. Looking up the rest from reference TRBV30 and TRBJ2-1 gives the full variable domain: SQTIHQWPATLVQPVGSPLSLECTVEGTSNPNLYWYRQAAGRGLQLLFYSVGIGQISSEVPQNLSASRPQDRQFILSSKKLLLSDSGFYLCAWTRDGPYNEQFFGPGTRLTVL.

The CDR3 loop is CASSEARERVTEQYF. CDR3 coding DNA: TGTGCCAGCAGTGAAGCGCGAGAGAGGGTTACCGAGCAGTACTTC. The rearrangement links TRBV9 to TRBJ2-7; tentative D call: TRBD2 (5 bases). V lost 5 bases and J 6 bases, leaving 21 bases between the germline ends. Germline V gene sequence: CDR1 SGDLS, CDR2 YYNGEE. The CDR3 spans 15 residues.

J is TRBJ2-1 and V is TRBV5-4, with D possibly matching TRBD1 (5 bases). This CDR3 is 14 amino acids long. In germline, CDR1 is SGHNT, CDR2 YYREEE (reference sequence). V dropped 4 bases and J dropped 0 bases, with 8 bases sitting between them. The CDR3: CASSRGASYNEQFF. CDR3 DNA sequence: TGTGCCAGCAGCCGTGGGGCCTCCTACAATGAGCAGTTCTTC.

Worth noting for this clonotype: In this CDR3 the conserved last residue, phenylalanine or tryptophan, is missing, so a read error is likely. The DNA is left out, because the CDR3 cannot be placed on it with certainty; the CDR3 is given as TCRdb lists it. This chain connects TRBV7-3 to TRBJ1-6; TRBD1 is the table's D call and was not checked against the DNA. Germline CDR1 SGHTA, CDR2 FQGTGA. Both ends counted, the CDR3 spans 14 residues. The CDR3: CASSSGGQGAPLGL.

This clonotype was observed many times. The chain carries TRBV7-6 and TRBJ1-1; D gene uncertain. CDR1 SGHVS and CDR2 FNYEAQ come from the germline V gene. Trimming cost V 4 bases and J 0 bases, with 6 bases left between them. The CDR3 totals 13 residues. This CDR3 reads CASSSRVNTEAFF. The CDR3 DNA is TGTGCCAGCAGCTCACGGGTGAACACTGAAGCTTTCTTT.

CDR3 residues: CASIQVGLAGGDTGELFF. The CDR3 region has the DNA TGTGCCAGCATCCAAGTGGGACTAGCGGGGGGTGACACCGGGGAGCTGTTTTTT. The chain is built from TRBV6-4 and TRBJ2-2; TRBD2 agrees at 15 bases. J lost 3 bases, V lost 7 bases, and 9 bases had no gene match. The CDR3 extends over 18 amino acids. Per germline, CDR1 MRHNA and CDR2 SNTAGT.

This chain connects TRBV12-3 or TRBV12-4 to TRBJ1-4; no reliable D call. Trimming took 2 bases from V and 8 from J, leaving 12 bases between them. This CDR3 has 14 amino acids. The CDR3 DNA sequence: TGTGCCAGCAGTTTAACAGACTTTGGGGAAAAACTGTTTTTT. Translating gives CASSLTDFGEKLFF.

The chain links TRBV7-9 to TRBJ2-1; the D gene is possibly TRBD2 (6 bases). This CDR3 has 13 residues. The ends were cut back, 1 base at V and 12 bases at J, with 13 bases in the middle. The germline gives CDR1 SEHNR, CDR2 FQNEAQ (reference sequence). CDR3 residues: CASSLVSGDTQFF. The DNA of the CDR3 is TGTGCCAGCAGCTTAGTTTCGGGGGATACGCAGTTCTTC.